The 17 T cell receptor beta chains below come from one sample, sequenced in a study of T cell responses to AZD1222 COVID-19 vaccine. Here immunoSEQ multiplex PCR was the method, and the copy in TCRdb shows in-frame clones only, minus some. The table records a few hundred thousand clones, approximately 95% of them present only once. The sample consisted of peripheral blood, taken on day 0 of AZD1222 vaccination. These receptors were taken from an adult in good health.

DNA for the CDR3: TGTGCCAGCAGTTACTCGACCCCTCCGAGCTCCTACGAGCAGTACTTC. It translates to CASSYSTPPSSYEQYF. The chain is built from TRBV6-6 and TRBJ2-7; no reliable D call. This CDR3 has 16 amino acids. The V and J ends lost 0 bases and 0 bases respectively, with 12 bases between them. Germline CDR1 MNHNY, CDR2 SVGAGI (reference sequence).

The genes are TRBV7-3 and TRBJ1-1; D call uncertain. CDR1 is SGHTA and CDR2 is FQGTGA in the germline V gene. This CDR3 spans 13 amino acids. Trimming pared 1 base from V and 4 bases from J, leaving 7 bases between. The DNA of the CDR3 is TGTGCCAGCAGCTTAAAGCAAGGCACTGAAGCTTTCTTT. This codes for CASSLKQGTEAFF.

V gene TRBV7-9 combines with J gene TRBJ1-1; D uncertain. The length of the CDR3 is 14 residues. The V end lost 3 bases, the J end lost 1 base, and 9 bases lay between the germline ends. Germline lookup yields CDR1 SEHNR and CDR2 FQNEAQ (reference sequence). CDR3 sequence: CASSFATRNTEAFF. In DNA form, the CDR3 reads TGTGCCAGCAGCTTTGCCACACGGAACACTGAAGCTTTCTTT.

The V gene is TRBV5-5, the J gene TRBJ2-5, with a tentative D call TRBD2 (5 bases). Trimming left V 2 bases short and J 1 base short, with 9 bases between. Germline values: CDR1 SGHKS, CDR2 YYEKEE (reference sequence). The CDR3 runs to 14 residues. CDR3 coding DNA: TGTGCCAGCAGCTTTCCGGGGTCCCAAGAGACCCAGTACTTC. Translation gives CASSFPGSQETQYF. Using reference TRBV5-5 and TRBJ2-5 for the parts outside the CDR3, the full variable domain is DAGVTQSPTHLIKTRGQQVTLRCSPISGHKSVSWYQQVLGQGPQFIFQYYEKEERGRGNFPDRFSARQFPNYSSELNVNALLLGDSALYLCASSFPGSQETQYFGPGTRLLVL.

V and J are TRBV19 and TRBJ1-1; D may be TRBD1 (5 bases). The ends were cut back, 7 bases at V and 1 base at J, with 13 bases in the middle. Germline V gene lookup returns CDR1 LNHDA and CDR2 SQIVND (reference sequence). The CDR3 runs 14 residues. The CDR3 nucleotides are TGTGCCAGTACAGCGGGGGGAGGGAACACTGAAGCTTTCTTT. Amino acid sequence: CASTAGGGNTEAFF.

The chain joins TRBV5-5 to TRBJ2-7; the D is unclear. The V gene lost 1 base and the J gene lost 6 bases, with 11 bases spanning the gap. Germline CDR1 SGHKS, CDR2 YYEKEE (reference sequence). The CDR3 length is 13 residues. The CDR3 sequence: CASSLIPPGEQYF. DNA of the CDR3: TGTGCCAGCAGCTTGATCCCCCCAGGCGAGCAGTACTTC.

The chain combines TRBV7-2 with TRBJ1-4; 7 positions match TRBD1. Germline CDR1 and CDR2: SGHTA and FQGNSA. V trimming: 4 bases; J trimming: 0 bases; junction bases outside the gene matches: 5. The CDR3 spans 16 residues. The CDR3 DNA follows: TGTGCCAGCAGCTCGCAGGGGGGGACAACTAATGAAAAACTGTTTTTT. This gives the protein CASSSQGGTTNEKLFF.

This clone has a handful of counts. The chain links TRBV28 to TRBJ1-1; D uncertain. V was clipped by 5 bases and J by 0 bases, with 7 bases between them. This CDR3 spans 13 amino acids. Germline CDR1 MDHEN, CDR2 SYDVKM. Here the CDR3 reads CASSGFLNTEAFF. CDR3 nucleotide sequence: TGTGCCAGCAGTGGATTTTTGAACACTGAAGCTTTCTTT.

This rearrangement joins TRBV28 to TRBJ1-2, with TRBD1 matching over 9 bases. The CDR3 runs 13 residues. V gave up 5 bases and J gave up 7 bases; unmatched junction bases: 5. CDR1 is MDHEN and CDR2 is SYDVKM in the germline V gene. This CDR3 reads CASSPGQGGGYTF. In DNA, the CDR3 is TGTGCCAGCAGTCCGGGACAGGGAGGTGGCTACACCTTC.

The CDR3 is CSVEDLEGTEAFF. The CDR3 DNA follows: TGCAGCGTTGAAGATCTGGAGGGCACTGAAGCTTTCTTT. The chain joins TRBV29-1 to TRBJ1-1; D unclear. Germline CDR1 reads SQVTM; CDR2 reads ANQGSEA. The CDR3 length is 13 residues. Trimming cost V 0 bases and J 4 bases, with 9 bases left between them.

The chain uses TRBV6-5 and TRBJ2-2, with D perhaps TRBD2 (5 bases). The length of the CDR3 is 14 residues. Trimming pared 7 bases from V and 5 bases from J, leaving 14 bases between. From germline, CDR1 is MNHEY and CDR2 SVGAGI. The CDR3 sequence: CASTSERVTGELFF. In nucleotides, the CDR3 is TGTGCCAGCACTTCTGAGAGGGTGACCGGGGAGCTGTTTTTT.

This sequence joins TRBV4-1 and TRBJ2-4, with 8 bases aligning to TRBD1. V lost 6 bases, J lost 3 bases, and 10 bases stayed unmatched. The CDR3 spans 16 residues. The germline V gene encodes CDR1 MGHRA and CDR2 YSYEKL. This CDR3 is CASSYRQGIGKNIQYF. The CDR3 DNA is TGCGCCAGCAGTTATCGACAGGGGATTGGCAAAAACATTCAGTACTTC.

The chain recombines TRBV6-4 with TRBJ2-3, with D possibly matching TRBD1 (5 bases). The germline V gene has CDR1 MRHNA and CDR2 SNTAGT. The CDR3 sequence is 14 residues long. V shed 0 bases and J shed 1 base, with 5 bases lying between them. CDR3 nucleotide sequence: TGTGCCAGCAGTGACTCGACAGGCACAGATACGCAGTATTTT. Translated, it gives CASSDSTGTDTQYF.

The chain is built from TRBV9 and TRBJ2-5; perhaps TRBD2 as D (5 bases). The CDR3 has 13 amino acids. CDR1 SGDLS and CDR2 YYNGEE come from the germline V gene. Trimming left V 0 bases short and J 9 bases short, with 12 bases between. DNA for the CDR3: TGTGCCAGCAGCGTAGGGGCAGAGCGGTCCCAGTACTTC. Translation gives CASSVGAERSQYF.

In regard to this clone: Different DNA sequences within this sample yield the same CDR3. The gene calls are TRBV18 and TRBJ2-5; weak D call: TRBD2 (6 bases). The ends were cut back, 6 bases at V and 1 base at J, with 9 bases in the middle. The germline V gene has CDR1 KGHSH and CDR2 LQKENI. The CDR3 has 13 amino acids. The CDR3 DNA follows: TGTGCCAGCTCCCGGGACTTCCAAGAGACCCAGTACTTC. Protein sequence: CASSRDFQETQYF. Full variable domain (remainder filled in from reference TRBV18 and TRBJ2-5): NAGVMQNPRHLVRRRGQEARLRCSPMKGHSHVYWYRQLPEEGLKFMVYLQKENIIDESGMPKERFSAEFPKEGPSILRIQQVVRGDSAAYFCASSRDFQETQYFGPGTRLLVL.

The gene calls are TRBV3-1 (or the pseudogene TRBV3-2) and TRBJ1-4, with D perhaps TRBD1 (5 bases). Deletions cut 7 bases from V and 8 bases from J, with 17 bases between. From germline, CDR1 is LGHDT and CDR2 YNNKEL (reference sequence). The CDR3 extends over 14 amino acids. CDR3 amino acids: CASTREGLGEKLFF. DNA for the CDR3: TGTGCCAGCACTCGAGAGGGACTCGGGGAAAAACTGTTTTTT.

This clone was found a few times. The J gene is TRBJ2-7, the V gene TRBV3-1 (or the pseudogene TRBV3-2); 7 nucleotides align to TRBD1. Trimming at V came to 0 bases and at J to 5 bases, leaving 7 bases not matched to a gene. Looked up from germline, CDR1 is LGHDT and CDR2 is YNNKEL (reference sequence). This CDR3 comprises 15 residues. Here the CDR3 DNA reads TGTGCCAGCAGCCAAGAGGGGGACAGCTTAAACGAGCAGTACTTC. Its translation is CASSQEGDSLNEQYF.